Below, 12 T cell receptor beta chains from the same sample are listed, as sequenced in a study of cytomegalovirus exposure and HLA in healthy donors. Primers: 60 Vbeta forward and 13 Jbeta reverse. Here immunoSEQ multiplex PCR was the method, and the copy in TCRdb shows in-frame clones only, minus some. The sample's table shows over 70,000 clones. Sequenced material: PBMCs. Receptors were obtained from a woman in her forties in good health and CMV-seropositive.

The V gene is TRBV6-5, the J gene TRBJ2-3, with TRBD1 as a possible D gene (5 bases). CDR1 is MNHEY, CDR2 SVGAGI, per germline. Deletions cut 4 bases from V and 6 bases from J, with 8 bases between. This CDR3 comprises 12 residues. CDR3 sequence reads: CASSSQGDTQYF. DNA for the CDR3: TGTGCCAGCAGTTCTCAGGGTGATACGCAGTATTTT.

The J gene is TRBJ1-1, the V gene TRBV19; the match to TRBD1 covers 9 bases. From germline, CDR1 is LNHDA and CDR2 SQIVND (reference sequence). The CDR3 extends over 15 amino acids. Trimming took 4 bases from V and 6 from J; bases not matched to a gene: 9. This CDR3 is CASSTRDRVWAEAFF. CDR3 nucleotides: TGTGCCAGTAGTACTCGGGACAGGGTTTGGGCTGAAGCTTTCTTT.

The V and J genes are TRBV19 and TRBJ2-3, with D maybe TRBD2 (6 bases). V was trimmed by 3 bases and J by 4 bases, leaving 14 bases between them. Germline lookup yields CDR1 LNHDA and CDR2 SQIVND (reference sequence). The CDR3 runs to 15 residues. Here the CDR3 DNA reads TGTGCCAGTAGTATGGCGCTAGCGATCGCAGATACGCAGTATTTT. Protein sequence: CASSMALAIADTQYF.

V and J are TRBV2 and TRBJ2-2; 7 bases agree with TRBD1. V trimming: 3 bases; J trimming: 3 bases; junction bases outside the gene matches: 1. The germline V gene encodes CDR1 SNHLY and CDR2 FYNNEI. The CDR3 loop spans 14 amino acids. This CDR3 reads CASSDRGYTGELFF. Here the CDR3 DNA reads TGTGCCAGCAGTGACAGGGGGTACACCGGGGAGCTGTTTTTT. The variable domain in full, with the rest retrieved from reference TRBV2 and TRBJ2-2, is EPEVTQTPSHQVTQMGQEVILRCVPISNHLYFYWYRQILGQKVEFLVSFYNNEISEKSEIFDDQFSVERPDGSNFTLKIRSTKLEDSAMYFCASSDRGYTGELFFGEGSRLTVL.

CDR3 bases: TGTGCCAGCAGAATAGGGACTAGCGGGGGCACAGATACGCAGTATTTT. The encoded protein is CASRIGTSGGTDTQYF. J is TRBJ2-3 and V is TRBV6-6, with 13 bases lining up with TRBD2. Per germline, CDR1 MNHNY and CDR2 SVGAGI (reference sequence). CDR3 length: 16 residues. V shed 6 bases and J 1 base; nucleotides not matched to a gene: 4.

Here the CDR3 reads CASNPDRGTEAFF. The CDR3 DNA is TGTGCCAGCAACCCAGACAGGGGCACTGAAGCTTTCTTT. The rearrangement links TRBV6-1 to TRBJ1-1; TRBD1 aligns across 8 bases. J gave up 4 bases and V 7 bases, and 5 bases lay outside the gene matches. Germline CDR1 is MNHNS and CDR2 is SASEGT. CDR3 length: 13 amino acids.

This sequence joins TRBV6-5 and TRBJ2-1; 15 bases align to TRBD2. The CDR3 totals 14 residues. With 5 bases clipped from V and 7 bases from J, the junction kept 0 bases outside the gene matches. Germline loops: CDR1 MNHEY, CDR2 SVGAGI. CDR3 coding DNA: TGTGCCAGCAGTGGACTAGCGGGGGGGAATGAGCAGTTCTTC. This encodes CASSGLAGGNEQFF.

CDR3 residues: CASSRQQGASGNTIYF. In DNA form, the CDR3 reads TGTGCCAGCAGCCGTCAACAGGGAGCCTCTGGAAACACCATATATTTT. The chain is built from TRBV7-2 and TRBJ1-3; possibly TRBD1 for D (6 bases). The CDR3 extends over 16 amino acids. The V gene lost 5 bases and the J gene lost 0 bases, with 14 bases spanning the gap. Germline V gene lookup returns CDR1 SGHTA and CDR2 FQGNSA.

The chain has TRBV19 and TRBJ2-2, with D possibly TRBD2 on 5 matching bases. CDR3 length: 16 residues. Trimming cost V 10 bases and J 4 bases, with 22 bases left between them. Germline assignment: CDR1 LNHDA and CDR2 SQIVND (reference sequence). CDR3 in amino acids: CATLENSGRVTGELFF. The DNA for the CDR3 is TGTGCCACCCTTGAGAATAGTGGGAGAGTCACCGGGGAGCTGTTTTTT. Variable domain in full (rest from reference TRBV19 and TRBJ2-2): DGGITQSPKYLFRKEGQNVTLSCEQNLNHDAMYWYRQDPGQGLRLIYYSQIVNDFQKGDIAEGYSVSREKKESFPLTVTSAQKNPTAFYLCATLENSGRVTGELFFGEGSRLTVL.

The V and J genes are TRBV6-4 and TRBJ2-1; TRBD2 matches 13 bases. The J segment lost 7 bases and the V segment lost 0 bases, leaving 0 bases of the junction unmatched. CDR3 size: 15 residues. Germline CDR1 MRHNA, CDR2 SNTAGT. The CDR3 reads CASSDSLAGGNEQFF. The CDR3 DNA reads as TGTGCCAGCAGTGACTCACTAGCGGGGGGGAATGAGCAGTTCTTC.

This rearrangement joins TRBV30 to TRBJ2-1; a possible D gene is TRBD2 (5 bases). The CDR3 consists of 14 residues. Trimming took 5 bases from V and 4 from J, leaving 15 bases between them. Germline values: CDR1 GTSNPN, CDR2 SVGIG (reference sequence). The CDR3 nucleotides read TGTGCCTGGGGATCCCATCGGGGATACAATGAGCAGTTCTTC. It encodes CAWGSHRGYNEQFF.

The chain couples TRBV19 to TRBJ2-1; 11 positions match TRBD2. The CDR3 runs to 17 residues. Germline lookup yields CDR1 LNHDA and CDR2 SQIVND (reference sequence). J lost 4 bases, V lost 4 bases, and 9 bases had no gene match. CDR3 coding DNA: TGTGCCAGTAGTACGACCGAGGGACTAGCGGCTTACAATGAGCAGTTCTTC. This encodes CASSTTEGLAAYNEQFF.